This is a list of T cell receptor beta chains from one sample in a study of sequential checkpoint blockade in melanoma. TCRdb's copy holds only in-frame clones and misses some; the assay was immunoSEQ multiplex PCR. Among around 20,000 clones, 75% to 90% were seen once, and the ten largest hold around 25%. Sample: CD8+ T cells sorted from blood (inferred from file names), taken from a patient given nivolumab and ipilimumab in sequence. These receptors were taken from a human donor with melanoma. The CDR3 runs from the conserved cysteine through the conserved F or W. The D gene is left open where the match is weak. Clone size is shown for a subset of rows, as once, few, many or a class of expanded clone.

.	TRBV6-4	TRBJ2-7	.	CASSETGMDTYEQYF	TGTGCCAGCAGTGAAACAGGGATGGACACCTACGAGCAGTACTTC
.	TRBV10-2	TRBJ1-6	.	CASSVQSNSPLHF	TGCGCCAGCAGTGTGCAGTCTAATTCACCCCTCCACTTT
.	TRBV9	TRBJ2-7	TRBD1	CASSVTPGQVYEQYF	TGTGCCAGCAGCGTAACACCCGGACAGGTCTACGAGCAGTACTTC
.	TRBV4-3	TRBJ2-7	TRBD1	CASSQDTGQGLGEQYF	TGCGCCAGCAGCCAAGATACGGGACAGGGACTTGGCGAGCAGTACTTC
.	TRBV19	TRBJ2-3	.	CASSDGDTQYF	TGTGCCAGTAGTGACGGGGATACGCAGTATTTT
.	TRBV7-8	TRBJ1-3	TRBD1	CASSRDRAGNTIYF	TGTGCCAGCAGCCGGGACAGGGCTGGAAACACCATATATTTT
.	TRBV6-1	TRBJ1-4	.	CASSDSRSLNEKLFF	TGTGCCAGCAGTGACTCCCGGTCCCTTAATGAAAAACTGTTTTTT
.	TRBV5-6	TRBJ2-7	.	CASSFGVSYEQYF	TGTGCCAGCAGCTTCGGGGTGTCCTACGAGCAGTACTTC
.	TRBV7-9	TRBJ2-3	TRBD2	CASSPTSGEKDTQYF	TGTGCCAGCAGCCCGACTAGCGGGGAGAAAGATACGCAGTATTTT
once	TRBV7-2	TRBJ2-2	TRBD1	CASSLWGQGANGELFF	TGTGCCAGCAGCCTCTGGGGGCAGGGGGCGAACGGGGAGCTGTTTTTT
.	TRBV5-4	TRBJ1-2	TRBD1	CASSLDTGGGENGYTF	TGTGCCAGCAGCTTGGATACAGGGGGAGGGGAAAATGGCTACACCTTC
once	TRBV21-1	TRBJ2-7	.	CASSLSMGLVTYEQYF	TGTGCCAGCAGCTTGAGTATGGGACTAGTTACCTACGAGCAGTACTTC
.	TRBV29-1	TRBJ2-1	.	CSVVSSYNEQFF	TGCAGCGTTGTGAGCTCCTACAATGAGCAGTTCTTC
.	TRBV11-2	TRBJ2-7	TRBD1	CASSPRQGAIRHEQYF	TGTGCCAGCAGCCCCCGACAGGGGGCGATTAGACACGAGCAGTACTTC
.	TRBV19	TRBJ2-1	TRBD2	CASSKGTSGPENSYNEQFF	TGTGCCAGTAGTAAGGGGACTAGCGGACCCGAGAACTCCTACAATGAGCAGTTCTTC
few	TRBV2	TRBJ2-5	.	CARTIQDLLGETQYF	TGTGCCAGGACCATACAGGATTTATTGGGAGAGACCCAGTACTTC
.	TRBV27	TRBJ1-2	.	CASWGHYYGYTF	TGTGCCAGCTGGGGCCACTACTATGGCTACACCTTC
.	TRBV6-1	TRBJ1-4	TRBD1	CASSDRDSLLNEKLFF	TGTGCCAGCAGTGACCGGGACAGCCTACTTAATGAAAAACTGTTTTTT
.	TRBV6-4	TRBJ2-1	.	CASSSGGASYNEQFF	TGTGCCAGCAGTAGTGGAGGGGCATCCTACAATGAGCAGTTCTTC
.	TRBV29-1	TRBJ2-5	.	CSVEFVEIQYF	TGCAGCGTTGAATTTGTTGAGATCCAGTACTTC
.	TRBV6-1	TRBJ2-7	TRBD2	CASSGGLIAGEPYEQYF	TGTGCCAGCAGTGGGGGGCTCATAGCGGGAGAACCCTACGAGCAGTACTTC
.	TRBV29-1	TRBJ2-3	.	CSVATDTQYF	TGCAGCGTTGCGACAGATACGCAGTATTTT
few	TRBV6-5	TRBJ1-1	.	CASSYRGTTEAFF	TGTGCCAGCAGTTACCGGGGGACCACTGAAGCTTTCTTT
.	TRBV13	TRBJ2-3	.	CASSPGGTDTQYF	TGTGCCAGCAGCCCGGGGGGCACAGATACGCAGTATTTT
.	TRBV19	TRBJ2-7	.	CASSSLGQGPYEQYF	TGTGCCAGTAGTTCCCTAGGGCAGGGTCCCTACGAGCAGTACTTC
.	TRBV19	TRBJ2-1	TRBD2	CASSIYLASGYNEQFF	TGTGCCAGTAGTATATATCTGGCTAGCGGCTACAATGAGCAGTTCTTC
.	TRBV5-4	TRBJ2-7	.	CASSLVGSYEQYF	TGTGCCAGCAGCTTGGTCGGGTCCTACGAGCAGTACTTC
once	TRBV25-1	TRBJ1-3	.	CASSTTEGNSGNTIYF	TGTGCCAGCAGTACCACGGAGGGGAACTCTGGAAACACCATATATTTT
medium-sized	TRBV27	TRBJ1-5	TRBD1	CASSASQGARQPQHF	TGTGCCAGCAGTGCGTCACAGGGGGCTAGGCAGCCCCAGCATTTT
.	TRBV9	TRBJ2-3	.	CASSGGTGGTDTQYF	TGTGCCAGCAGCGGCGGGACTGGGGGGACAGATACGCAGTATTTT
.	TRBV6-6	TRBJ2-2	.	CASSYLASNTGELFF	TGTGCCAGCAGTTACCTGGCCTCGAACACCGGGGAGCTGTTTTTT
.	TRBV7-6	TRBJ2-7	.	CASSFHRDTLTLEQYF	TGTGCCAGCAGCTTCCACCGGGACACCTTAACGTTAGAGCAGTACTTC
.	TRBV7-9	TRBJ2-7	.	CASSLARELIYEQYF	TGTGCCAGCAGCTTAGCCCGGGAGCTGATCTACGAGCAGTACTTC
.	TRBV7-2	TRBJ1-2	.	CASSFPGLGDGYGYTF	TGTGCCAGCAGCTTTCCGGGACTCGGAGATGGCTATGGCTACACCTTC
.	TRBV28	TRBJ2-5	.	CASSATGFGETQYF	TGTGCCAGCAGTGCTACAGGGTTCGGGGAGACCCAGTACTTC
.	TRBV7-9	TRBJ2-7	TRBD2	CASSFLRGAEQYF	TGTGCCAGCAGCTTCTTGCGGGGGGCCGAGCAGTACTTC
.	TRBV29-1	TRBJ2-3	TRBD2	CSVEERTSGRRGTDTQYF	TGCAGCGTTGAAGAGCGGACTAGCGGGAGGAGAGGCACAGATACGCAGTATTTT
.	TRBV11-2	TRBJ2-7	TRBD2	CASSLASGPLYEQYF	TGTGCCAGCAGCTTAGCTAGCGGCCCACTCTACGAGCAGTACTTC
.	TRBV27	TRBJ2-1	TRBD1	CASSMTGSPSEQFF	TGTGCCAGCAGTATGACAGGGAGTCCGAGTGAGCAGTTCTTC
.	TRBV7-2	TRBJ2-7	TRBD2	CASSPGTSGVFYEQYF	TGTGCCAGCAGCCCTGGGACTAGCGGGGTGTTCTACGAGCAGTACTTC
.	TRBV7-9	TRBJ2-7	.	CASSLGGPRGVSEQYF	TGTGCCAGCAGCTTAGGGGGACCCAGGGGGGTAAGCGAGCAGTACTTC
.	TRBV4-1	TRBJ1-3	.	CASSQGPNSGNTIYF	TGCGCCAGCAGCCAAGGGCCCAACTCTGGAAACACCATATATTTT
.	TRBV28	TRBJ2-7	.	CASSQLALLNEQYF	TGTGCCAGCAGCCAATTAGCCCTTTTGAACGAGCAGTACTTC
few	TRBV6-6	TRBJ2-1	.	CASSYGGIDEQFF	TGTGCCAGCAGTTACGGCGGGATTGATGAGCAGTTCTTC
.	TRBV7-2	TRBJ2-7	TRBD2	CASSFGGTTYEQYF	TGTGCCAGCAGCTTTGGAGGGACTACCTACGAGCAGTACTTC
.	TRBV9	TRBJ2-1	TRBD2	CASSVAGTSGWGEQFF	TGTGCCAGCAGCGTAGCCGGGACTAGCGGGTGGGGTGAGCAGTTCTTC
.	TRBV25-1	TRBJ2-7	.	CASSEVGTYEQYF	TGTGCCAGCAGTGAAGTCGGGACCTACGAGCAGTACTTC
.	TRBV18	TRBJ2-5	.	CASSPPRTARGRETQYF	TGTGCCAGCTCACCGCCTCGAACGGCCAGAGGGAGGGAGACCCAGTACTTC
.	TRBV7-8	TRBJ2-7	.	CASSLGAGKDEQYF	TGTGCCAGCAGCTTAGGGGCAGGGAAGGACGAGCAGTACTTC
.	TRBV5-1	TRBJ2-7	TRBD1	CASSNGPGGLEQYF	TGCGCCAGCAGCAACGGGCCAGGGGGCCTCGAGCAGTACTTC